The 27 T cell receptor beta chains below come from one sample, sequenced in a study of blood T cell repertoires in COVID-19. The repertoire was sequenced with immunoSEQ multiplex PCR; TCRdb's copy has only in-frame clones and lacks some. The sample lists around 63,000 clones; around 91% were seen once. What was sequenced was peripheral blood. The receptor set was obtained from a woman aged 60-70 years with COVID-19, enrolled during active disease.

J is TRBJ1-2 and V is TRBV7-8, with D unresolved. This CDR3 region has 14 residues. Germline CDR1 SGHVS, CDR2 FQNEAQ. V lost 2 bases and J 5 bases, leaving 12 bases between the germline ends. The CDR3 loop is CASSLPSASYGYTF. CDR3 nucleotide sequence: TGTGCCAGCAGCTTACCCTCCGCCAGTTATGGCTACACCTTC. Complete variable domain (other parts from reference TRBV7-8 and TRBJ1-2): GAGVSQSPRYKVAKRGQDVALRCDPISGHVSLFWYQQALGQGPEFLTYFQNEAQLDKSGLPSDRFFAERPEGSVSTLKIQRTQQEDSAVYLCASSLPSASYGYTFGSGTRLTVV.

This chain links TRBV28 with TRBJ1-4; D call uncertain. CDR3 length equals 13 residues. Trimming took 8 bases from V and 11 from J, leaving 18 bases between them. Germline CDR1 and CDR2: MDHEN and SYDVKM. CDR3: CASFWSGSRKLFF. CDR3 nucleotide sequence: TGTGCCAGCTTCTGGTCGGGGAGCCGGAAACTGTTTTTT. The whole variable domain, filled in from reference TRBV28 and TRBJ1-4, reads DVKVTQSSRYLVKRTGEKVFLECVQDMDHENMFWYRQDPGLGLRLIYFSYDVKMKEKGDIPEGYSVSREKKERFSLILESASTNQTSMYLCASFWSGSRKLFFGSGTQLSVL.

The chain employs TRBV4-1 and TRBJ1-3; D remains ambiguous. The V gene's germline CDR1 is MGHRA and CDR2 YSYEKL. Trimming removed 1 base at V and 0 bases at J, with 7 bases between. This CDR3 spans 15 amino acids. For the CDR3, the DNA is TGCGCCAGCAGCCAAGGGGGAGCCTCTGGAAACACCATATATTTT. Translated, it gives CASSQGGASGNTIYF.

J is TRBJ2-3 and V is TRBV13; tentatively, D is TRBD2 (6 bases). The CDR3 is 14 residues long. Trimming took off 7 bases at V and 5 bases at J, with 16 bases between the two ends. CDR1 is PRHDT, CDR2 FYEKMQ, per germline (reference sequence). Here the CDR3 reads CASTAWTRGDTQYF. CDR3 DNA: TGTGCCAGCACCGCCTGGACGCGGGGAGATACGCAGTATTTT.

The V call is TRBV19, the J call TRBJ1-5; perhaps TRBD1 as D (6 bases). This CDR3 is 13 amino acids long. V lost 8 bases, J lost 3 bases, and 11 bases lay in between. Germline assignment: CDR1 LNHDA and CDR2 SQIVND (reference sequence). CDR3 bases: TGTGCCAGTGAGGGGGGGTTCAATCAGCCCCAGCATTTT. Its protein is CASEGGFNQPQHF.

The chain employs TRBV24-1 and TRBJ1-4, with TRBD1 as a possible D gene (6 bases). CDR1 is KGHDR and CDR2 is SFDVKD in the germline V gene. The CDR3 loop spans 14 amino acids. Trimming removed 8 bases at V and 6 bases at J, with 15 bases between. In nucleotides, the CDR3 is TGTGCCACCACCCCGGGGGGGCAGGATGAAAAACTGTTTTTT. Translating it yields CATTPGGQDEKLFF.

This clone showed up just a few times. The rearrangement joins TRBV27 to TRBJ2-7, with a weak D call TRBD2 (5 bases). The V gene's germline CDR1 is MNHEY and CDR2 SMNVEV (reference sequence). This CDR3 is 13 amino acids long. V was cut by 2 bases and J by 6 bases, with 11 bases left in between. The CDR3 is CASSLAGGVEQYF. As DNA, the CDR3 is TGTGCCAGCAGTTTAGCAGGAGGTGTCGAGCAGTACTTC.

The chain uses TRBV30 and TRBJ2-5; D may be TRBD2 (5 bases). This CDR3 comprises 11 residues. Trimming cost V 0 bases and J 7 bases, with 6 bases left between them. CDR1 and CDR2 (germline): GTSNPN, SVGIG (reference sequence). CDR3 sequence: CAWSVLVTQYF. CDR3 nucleotide sequence: TGTGCCTGGAGTGTACTAGTGACCCAGTACTTC.

The chain carries TRBV6-5 and TRBJ2-1; D is possibly TRBD1 (6 bases). Between the trimmed V and J ends, which lost 3 bases and 10 bases, there was a span of 16 bases. Germline V gives CDR1 MNHEY, CDR2 SVGAGI. CDR3 length equals 14 residues. CDR3 loop: CASSYWGPIIEQFF. CDR3 DNA: TGTGCCAGCAGTTATTGGGGGCCCATCATAGAGCAGTTCTTC.

For the CDR3, the DNA is TGTGCCAGCTCACCACTCGCGAGCTCTGGAAACACCATATATTTT. Amino acid sequence: CASSPLASSGNTIYF. The rearrangement joins TRBV18 to TRBJ1-3; D unresolved. The CDR3 covers 15 residues. CDR1 and CDR2 (germline): KGHSH, LQKENI. V shed 1 base and J shed 0 bases, with 7 bases lying between them.

The J gene is TRBJ1-6, the V gene TRBV19, with a possible D match to TRBD1 (6 bases). CDR3 size: 16 residues. V was trimmed by 7 bases and J by 4 bases, leaving 17 bases between them. Germline V gene data show CDR1 as LNHDA and CDR2 as SQIVND (reference sequence). The CDR3, as DNA: TGTGCCAGTACTCCCTCTCAGGGGTCATATAATTCACCCCTCCACTTT. Its translation is CASTPSQGSYNSPLHF.

V and J are TRBV5-6 and TRBJ2-7; a possible D gene is TRBD2 (6 bases). Germline CDR1 reads SGHDT; CDR2 reads YYEEEE. This CDR3 has 14 residues. V was cut by 6 bases and J by 2 bases, with 15 bases left in between. The CDR3 is CASTPLPGAYEQYF. For the CDR3, the DNA is TGTGCCAGCACTCCTCTGCCGGGGGCCTACGAGCAGTACTTC.

V gene TRBV4-2 combines with J gene TRBJ2-7; TRBD2 might be the D (6 bases). V lost 2 bases and J 6 bases, leaving 14 bases between the germline ends. Germline loops: CDR1 LGHNA, CDR2 YNFKEQ. The CDR3 runs 14 residues. The CDR3 spells CASSQPGLRTEQYF. Written as DNA, the CDR3 is TGTGCCAGCAGCCAACCAGGACTACGCACCGAGCAGTACTTC.

Written as DNA, the CDR3 is TGTGCCAGCTCACGCTCGACGGGAGCCTACGAGCAGTACTTC. Residues: CASSRSTGAYEQYF. This rearrangement joins TRBV18 to TRBJ2-7; tentative D call: TRBD2 (6 bases). This CDR3 region has 14 residues. CDR1 is KGHSH, CDR2 LQKENI, per germline. Trimming shortened V by 4 bases and J by 2 bases, and 12 bases separated the two germline ends.

This clone was detected once. The chain recombines TRBV5-4 with TRBJ2-2, with a possible D match to TRBD2 (6 bases). Germline CDR1 and CDR2: SGHNT and YYREEE (reference sequence). The CDR3 contains 14 residues. V lost 1 base, J lost 7 bases, and 11 bases lay in between. The CDR3 is CASSLRQGGGELFF. The CDR3 bases are TGTGCCAGCAGCTTGCGCCAGGGAGGCGGGGAGCTGTTTTTT.

The genes are TRBV7-9 and TRBJ2-7; D is unresolved. The V end was cut by 0 bases, the J end by 1 base, with 7 bases between. Germline CDR1 SEHNR, CDR2 FQNEAQ (reference sequence). The CDR3 totals 14 residues. CDR3 nucleotide sequence: TGTGCCAGCAGCTTAGCGGCCAGATCCTACGAGCAGTACTTC. It yields the protein CASSLAARSYEQYF.

This chain connects TRBV10-2 to TRBJ2-7; TRBD2 aligns across 7 bases. J was trimmed by 2 bases and V by 8 bases; bases with no gene match: 3. The CDR3 has 12 residues. The V gene's germline CDR1 is WSHSY and CDR2 SAAADI. The CDR3 DNA is TGCGCCAGCCGGGGGGATGCCTACGAGCAGTACTTC. It encodes CASRGDAYEQYF.

The J gene is TRBJ2-1, the V gene TRBV7-9; 11 bases are shared with TRBD1. This CDR3 has 14 amino acids. V was pared by 4 bases and J by 15 bases, with 11 bases of the junction left unmatched. Germline values: CDR1 SEHNR, CDR2 FQNEAQ (reference sequence). The chain's CDR3 is CASSSDRDRGKRFF. The CDR3 DNA reads as TGTGCCAGCAGCTCCGACCGGGACAGGGGGAAACGGTTCTTC.

This chain uses TRBV28 with TRBJ1-2, with 7 nucleotides matching TRBD1. CDR3 length: 14 residues. Germline V CDR1 and CDR2: MDHEN, SYDVKM. With 7 bases clipped from V and 1 base from J, the junction kept 6 bases outside the gene matches. Written as DNA, the CDR3 is TGTGCCAGCACTATCGGGACAGTTAACTATGGCTACACCTTC. Its translation is CASTIGTVNYGYTF.

This sequence joins TRBV5-1 and TRBJ2-1; 15 bases are a match to TRBD2. V shed 0 bases and J 12 bases; nucleotides not matched to a gene: 4. This CDR3 has 15 residues. Looked up from germline, CDR1 is SGHRS and CDR2 is YFSETQ. This chain's CDR3 is CASSLAPGLAGGQFF. The CDR3 coding sequence is TGCGCCAGCAGCTTGGCACCGGGACTAGCGGGAGGGCAGTTCTTC.

This chain joins TRBV19 and TRBJ2-1, with TRBD2 identical over 10 bases. Germline V gene data show CDR1 as LNHDA and CDR2 as SQIVND (reference sequence). CDR3 length: 17 amino acids. Losses at the gene ends were 4 bases for V and 8 bases for J; bases not matched to a gene: 14. The CDR3 here is CASSTSLPSGRADEQFF. CDR3 nucleotides: TGTGCCAGTAGTACTTCCCTCCCCAGCGGGAGGGCCGATGAGCAGTTCTTC.

The chain uses TRBV12-5 and TRBJ1-1, with 7 bases matching TRBD1. Germline CDR1 and CDR2: LGHNT and FRNRAP. The CDR3 has 14 amino acids. V shed 6 bases, J shed 3 bases, and the junction held 7 bases outside the gene matches. The CDR3 spells CASGPPGQYTEAFF. In DNA, the CDR3 is TGTGCTAGTGGCCCACCGGGACAGTACACTGAAGCTTTCTTT.

The rearrangement uses TRBV6-5 and TRBJ2-7; 10 bases are shared with TRBD2. CDR1 is MNHEY and CDR2 is SVGAGI in the germline V gene. CDR3 size: 16 residues. The ends lost 2 bases at V and 5 bases at J; junction bases unmatched: 9. In DNA, the CDR3 is TGTGCCAGCAGTTACCAATCTTGGACTAGCGGCGACGAGCAGTACTTC. It translates to CASSYQSWTSGDEQYF.

The gene calls are TRBV19 and TRBJ2-6, with D maybe TRBD1 (5 bases). CDR3 length: 15 residues. Trimming shortened V by 0 bases and J by 4 bases, and 7 bases separated the two germline ends. The germline V gene has CDR1 LNHDA and CDR2 SQIVND (reference sequence). CDR3 nucleotide sequence: TGTGCCAGTAGTATAGACAGGGAAGGGGCCAACGTCCTGACTTTC. This encodes CASSIDREGANVLTF.

The chain carries TRBV4-3 and TRBJ2-1; tentative D call: TRBD2 (6 bases). The CDR3 length is 17 residues. V was cut by 3 bases and J by 0 bases, with 15 bases left in between. CDR1 LGHNA and CDR2 YSLEER come from the germline V gene. CDR3 residues: CASSQVAVRSSYNEQFF. The CDR3 nucleotides are TGCGCCAGCAGCCAGGTAGCGGTCCGGAGCTCCTACAATGAGCAGTTCTTC.

The chain uses TRBV28 and TRBJ2-5; 8 nucleotides match TRBD2. CDR1 is MDHEN and CDR2 is SYDVKM in the germline V gene. V lost 6 bases to trimming and J lost 4 bases; unmatched junction nucleotides: 7. The CDR3 spans 14 residues. The CDR3 DNA is TGTGCCAGCAGACCTTTACTAGCGGCAGAGACCCAGTACTTC. It codes for CASRPLLAAETQYF.

The chain has TRBV28 and TRBJ1-5; 8 bases fit TRBD1. Germline CDR1 reads MDHEN; CDR2 reads SYDVKM. The CDR3 has 16 residues. Germline trimming cut 6 bases from V and 3 bases from J; bases unmatched to any gene: 10. CDR3 in DNA: TGTGCCAGCAGGCCGACCAGGGGGCAAAACAATCAGCCCCAGCATTTT. Its translation: CASRPTRGQNNQPQHF.